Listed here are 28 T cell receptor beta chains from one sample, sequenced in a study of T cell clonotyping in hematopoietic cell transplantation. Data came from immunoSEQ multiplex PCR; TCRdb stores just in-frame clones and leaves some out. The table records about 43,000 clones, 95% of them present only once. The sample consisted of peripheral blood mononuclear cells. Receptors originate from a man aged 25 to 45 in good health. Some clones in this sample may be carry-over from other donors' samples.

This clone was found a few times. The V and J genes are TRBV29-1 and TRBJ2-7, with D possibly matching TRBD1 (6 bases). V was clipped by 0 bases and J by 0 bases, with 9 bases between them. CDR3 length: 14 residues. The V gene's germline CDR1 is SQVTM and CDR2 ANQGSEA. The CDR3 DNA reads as TGCAGCGTTGAAGACGGACAGACCTCCTACGAGCAGTACTTC. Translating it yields CSVEDGQTSYEQYF.

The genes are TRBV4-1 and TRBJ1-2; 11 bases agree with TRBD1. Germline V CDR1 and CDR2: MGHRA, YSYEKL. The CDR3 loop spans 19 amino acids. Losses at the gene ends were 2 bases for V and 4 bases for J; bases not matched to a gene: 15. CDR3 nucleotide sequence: TGCGCCAGCAGCCAACATGGACAGGGGGCACGACTCTCCGGCTATGGCTACACCTTC. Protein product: CASSQHGQGARLSGYGYTF.

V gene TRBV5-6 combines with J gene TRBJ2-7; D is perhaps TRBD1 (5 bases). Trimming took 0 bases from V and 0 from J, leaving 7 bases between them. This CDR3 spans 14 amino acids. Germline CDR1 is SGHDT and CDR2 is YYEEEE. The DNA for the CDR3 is TGTGCCAGCAGCTTGGGACAGAGCTCCTACGAGCAGTACTTC. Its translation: CASSLGQSSYEQYF.

CDR3 nucleotides: TGCGCCAGCAACTTACAGGGGACTAGCACAGATACGCAGTATTTT. Translated, it gives CASNLQGTSTDTQYF. The chain couples TRBV4-1 to TRBJ2-3, with D tentatively TRBD1 (7 bases). The length of the CDR3 is 15 residues. V gave up 7 bases and J gave up 0 bases, with 14 bases separating them. Germline V gives CDR1 MGHRA, CDR2 YSYEKL.

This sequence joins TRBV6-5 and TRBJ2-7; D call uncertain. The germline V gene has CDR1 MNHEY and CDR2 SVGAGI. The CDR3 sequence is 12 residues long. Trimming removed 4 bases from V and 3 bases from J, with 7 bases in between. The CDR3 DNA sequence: TGTGCCAGCAGTTCCACGTACTACGAGCAGTACTTC. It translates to CASSSTYYEQYF.

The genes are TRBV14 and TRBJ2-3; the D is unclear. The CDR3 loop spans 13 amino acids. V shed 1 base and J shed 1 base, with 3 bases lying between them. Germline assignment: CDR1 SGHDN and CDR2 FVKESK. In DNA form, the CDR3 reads TGTGCCAGCAGCCAAGGGGGCACAGATACGCAGTATTTT. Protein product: CASSQGGTDTQYF. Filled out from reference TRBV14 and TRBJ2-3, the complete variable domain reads EAGVTQFPSHSVIEKGQTVTLRCDPISGHDNLYWYRRVMGKEIKFLLHFVKESKQDESGMPNNRFLAERTGGTYSTLKVQPAELEDSGVYFCASSQGGTDTQYFGPGTRLTVL.

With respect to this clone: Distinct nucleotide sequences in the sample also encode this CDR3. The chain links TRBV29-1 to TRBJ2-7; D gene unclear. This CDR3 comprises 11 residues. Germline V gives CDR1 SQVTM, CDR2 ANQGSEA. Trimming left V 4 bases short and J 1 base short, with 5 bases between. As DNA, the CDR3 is TGCAGCGTTGGCCCTTCCTACGAGCAGTACTTC. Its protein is CSVGPSYEQYF.

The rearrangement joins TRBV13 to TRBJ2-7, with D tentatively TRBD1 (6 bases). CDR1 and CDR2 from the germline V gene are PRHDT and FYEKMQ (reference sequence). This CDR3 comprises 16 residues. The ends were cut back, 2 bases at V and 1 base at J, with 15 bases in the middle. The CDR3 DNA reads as TGTGCCAGCAGCTTATACCGGGACATCCGATCCTACGAGCAGTACTTC. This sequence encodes CASSLYRDIRSYEQYF.

The CDR3 loop reads CASTETQPSTEAFF. In nucleotides, the CDR3 is TGTGCCAGTACCGAGACCCAACCGAGCACTGAAGCTTTCTTT. The V gene is TRBV19, the J gene TRBJ1-1; D is ambiguous. There are 14 residues in the CDR3. V was shortened by 7 bases and J by 4 bases, with 16 bases between the two germline ends. Germline CDR1 is LNHDA and CDR2 is SQIVND (reference sequence).

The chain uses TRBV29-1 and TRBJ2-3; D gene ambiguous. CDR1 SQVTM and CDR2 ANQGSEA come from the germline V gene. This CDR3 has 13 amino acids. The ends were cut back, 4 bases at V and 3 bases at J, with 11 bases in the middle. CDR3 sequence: CSVATLVTDTQYF. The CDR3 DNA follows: TGCAGCGTTGCCACCCTGGTGACAGATACGCAGTATTTT.

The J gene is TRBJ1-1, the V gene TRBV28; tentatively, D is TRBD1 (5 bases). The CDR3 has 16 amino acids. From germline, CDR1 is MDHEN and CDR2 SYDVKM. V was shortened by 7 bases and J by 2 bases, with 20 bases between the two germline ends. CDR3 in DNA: TGTGCCAGCAAAGGGCCAGGGTTGGAATTTAACACTGAAGCTTTCTTT. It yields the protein CASKGPGLEFNTEAFF.

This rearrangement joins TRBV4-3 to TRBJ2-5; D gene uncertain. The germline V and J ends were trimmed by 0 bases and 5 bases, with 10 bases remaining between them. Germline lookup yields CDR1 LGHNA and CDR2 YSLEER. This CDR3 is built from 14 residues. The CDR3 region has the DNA TGCGCCAGCAGCCAAGATCTAGGTTTTGAGACCCAGTACTTC. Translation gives CASSQDLGFETQYF.

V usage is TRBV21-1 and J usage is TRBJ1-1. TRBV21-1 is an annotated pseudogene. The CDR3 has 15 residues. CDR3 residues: CASSALGGLNTEAFF. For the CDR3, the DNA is TGTGCCAGCAGCGCCCTCGGGGGGTTGAACACTGAAGCTTTCTTT.

The CDR3 protein is CASSEAHGASGSQSSYNEQFF. The CDR3 DNA reads as TGTGCCAGCAGTGAAGCCCATGGTGCTAGCGGGAGCCAAAGCTCCTACAATGAGCAGTTCTTC. This rearrangement joins TRBV2 to TRBJ2-1; 10 nucleotides agree with TRBD2. Germline CDR1 reads SNHLY; CDR2 reads FYNNEI. V lost 0 bases, J lost 0 bases, and 14 bases stayed unmatched. This CDR3 spans 21 amino acids.

The CDR3 region has the DNA TGTGCCAGCAGTTACGCCCCTTTGGCGGCCTACAATGAGCAGTTCTTC. Protein product: CASSYAPLAAYNEQFF. The chain employs TRBV6-5 and TRBJ2-1; the D is unclear. The germline V gene has CDR1 MNHEY and CDR2 SVGAGI. The CDR3 consists of 16 residues. The germline V and J ends were trimmed by 2 bases and 2 bases, with 13 bases remaining between them.

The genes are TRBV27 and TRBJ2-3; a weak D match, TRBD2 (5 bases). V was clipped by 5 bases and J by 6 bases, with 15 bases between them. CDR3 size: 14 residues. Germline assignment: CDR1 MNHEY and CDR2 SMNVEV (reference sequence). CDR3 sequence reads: CASSPSDSRDTQYF. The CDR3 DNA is TGTGCCAGCAGTCCTTCGGACTCCCGGGATACGCAGTATTTT.

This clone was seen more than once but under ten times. The CDR3 reads CASSIGIQPQHF. The CDR3 DNA reads as TGTGCCAGTAGTATAGGGATTCAGCCCCAGCATTTT. The chain uses TRBV19 and TRBJ1-5; no definite D call. The V gene lost 1 base and the J gene lost 6 bases, with 4 bases spanning the gap. Germline-derived CDR1 and CDR2 are LNHDA and SQIVND (reference sequence). The CDR3 totals 12 residues.

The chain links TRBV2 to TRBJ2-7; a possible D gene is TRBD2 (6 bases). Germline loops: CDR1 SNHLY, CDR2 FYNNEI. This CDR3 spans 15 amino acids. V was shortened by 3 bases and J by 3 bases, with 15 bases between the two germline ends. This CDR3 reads CASSEEGLGYYEQYF. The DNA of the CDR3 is TGTGCCAGCAGTGAGGAGGGATTGGGCTACTACGAGCAGTACTTC.

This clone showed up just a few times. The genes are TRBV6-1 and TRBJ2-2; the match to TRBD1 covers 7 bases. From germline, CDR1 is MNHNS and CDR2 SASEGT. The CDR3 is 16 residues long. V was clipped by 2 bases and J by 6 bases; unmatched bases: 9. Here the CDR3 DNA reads TGTGCCAGCAGTGAACGACAGGGAAAGGGATCCGGGGAGCTGTTTTTT. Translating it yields CASSERQGKGSGELFF.

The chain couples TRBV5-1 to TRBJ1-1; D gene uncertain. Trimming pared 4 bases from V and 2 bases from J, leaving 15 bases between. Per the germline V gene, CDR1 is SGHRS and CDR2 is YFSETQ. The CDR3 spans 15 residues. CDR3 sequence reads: CASSETSVPNTEAFF. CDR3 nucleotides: TGCGCCAGCAGCGAGACGTCGGTCCCTAACACTGAAGCTTTCTTT.

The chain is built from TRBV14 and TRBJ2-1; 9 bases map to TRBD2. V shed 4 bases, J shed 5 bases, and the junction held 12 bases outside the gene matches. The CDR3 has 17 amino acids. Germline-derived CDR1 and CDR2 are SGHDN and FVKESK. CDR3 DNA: TGTGCCAGCAGCCCCCTTGGGCGGGAGGGACCTGACAATGAGCAGTTCTTC. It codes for CASSPLGREGPDNEQFF.

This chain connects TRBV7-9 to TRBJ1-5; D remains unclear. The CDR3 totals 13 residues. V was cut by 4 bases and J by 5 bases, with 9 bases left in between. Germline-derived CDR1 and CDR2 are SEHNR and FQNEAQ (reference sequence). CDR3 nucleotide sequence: TGTGCCAGCAGCTCAGTTGGGGATCAGCCCCAGCATTTT. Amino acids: CASSSVGDQPQHF.

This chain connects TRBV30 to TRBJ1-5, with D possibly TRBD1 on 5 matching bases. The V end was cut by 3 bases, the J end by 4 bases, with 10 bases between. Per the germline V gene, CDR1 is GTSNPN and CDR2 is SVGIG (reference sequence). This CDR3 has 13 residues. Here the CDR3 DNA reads TGTGCCTGGAGCCCAGGGCCGAATCAGCCCCAGCATTTT. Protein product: CAWSPGPNQPQHF.

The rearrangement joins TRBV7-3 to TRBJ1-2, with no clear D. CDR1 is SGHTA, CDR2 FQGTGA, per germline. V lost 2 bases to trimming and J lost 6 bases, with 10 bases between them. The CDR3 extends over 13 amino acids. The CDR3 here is CASSLDGENGYTF. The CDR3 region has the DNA TGTGCCAGCAGCTTAGATGGGGAGAATGGCTACACCTTC.

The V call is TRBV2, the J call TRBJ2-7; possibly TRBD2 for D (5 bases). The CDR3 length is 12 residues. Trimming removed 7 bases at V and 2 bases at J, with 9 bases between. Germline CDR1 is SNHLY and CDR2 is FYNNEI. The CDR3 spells CASKDLPYEQYF. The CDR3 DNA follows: TGTGCCAGCAAGGACTTGCCCTACGAGCAGTACTTC.

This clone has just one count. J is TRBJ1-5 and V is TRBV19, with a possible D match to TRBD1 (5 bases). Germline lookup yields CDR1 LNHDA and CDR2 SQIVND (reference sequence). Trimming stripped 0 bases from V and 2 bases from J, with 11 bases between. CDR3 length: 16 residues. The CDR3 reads CASSIEGQGGNQPQHF. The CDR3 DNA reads TGTGCCAGTAGTATAGAAGGGCAGGGAGGCAATCAGCCCCAGCATTTT.

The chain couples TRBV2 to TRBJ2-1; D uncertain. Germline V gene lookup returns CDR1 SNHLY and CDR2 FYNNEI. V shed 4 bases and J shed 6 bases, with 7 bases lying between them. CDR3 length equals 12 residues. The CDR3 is CASSVQINEQFF. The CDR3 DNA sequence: TGTGCCAGCAGTGTACAAATCAATGAGCAGTTCTTC.

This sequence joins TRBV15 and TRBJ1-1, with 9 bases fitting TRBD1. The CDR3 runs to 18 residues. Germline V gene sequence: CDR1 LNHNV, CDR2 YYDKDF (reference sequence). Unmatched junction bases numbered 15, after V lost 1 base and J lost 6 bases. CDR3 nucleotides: TGTGCCACCAGCAGAGGAACAGGCAACAGGGGGCGAAAGGCTGAAGCTTTCTTT. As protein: CATSRGTGNRGRKAEAFF.